The 11 T cell receptor beta chains given below trace back to one sample, sequenced in a study of Graves' ophthalmopathy and Graves' hyperthyroidism. TCR beta CDR3 regions were amplified from RNA transcripts. An opening RT-PCR round employed HTBI primers and preceded a second-round multiplex PCR. TCRdb re-derived calls from the multiplex PCR reads in MiXCR, one entry per CDR3 protein. The sample has 650,000 to 900,000 distinct CDR3 sequences, around 40% seen once. The sample consisted of peripheral blood. Every receptor here comes from an adult man with Graves' ophthalmopathy.

The genes are TRBV7-9 and TRBJ1-5, with 8 bases matching TRBD1. J lost 5 bases, V lost 5 bases, and 8 bases had no gene match. This CDR3 has 15 residues. From germline, CDR1 is SEHNR and CDR2 FQNEAQ (reference sequence). CDR3 residues: CASSPSDRGHQPQHF. DNA of the CDR3: TGTGCCAGCAGCCCCTCAGACAGGGGACATCAGCCCCAGCATTTT.

This chain connects TRBV20-1 to TRBJ2-7, with 7 positions matching TRBD1. Germline V gene lookup returns CDR1 DFQATT and CDR2 SNEGSKA (reference sequence). V shed 5 bases and J 4 bases; nucleotides not matched to a gene: 14. The CDR3 contains 15 residues. CDR3 amino acids: CSAVGAPGQFYEQYF. CDR3 DNA sequence: TGCAGTGCTGTTGGGGCCCCGGGACAGTTTTACGAGCAGTACTTC.

A word on this clonotype: The germline gene is not matched at one end of the junction; a read error may be the cause. The chain combines TRBV25-1 with TRBJ2-7; D might be TRBD1 (5 bases). Germline CDR1 MGHDK, CDR2 SYGVNS. There are 12 residues in the CDR3. Here the CDR3 reads CASSSLESTVDF. The CDR3 nucleotides are TGTGCCAGCAGTTCCTTAGAATCGACAGTCGACTTC.

The gene calls are TRBV9 and TRBJ2-5; D is possibly TRBD1 (5 bases). Trimming stripped 3 bases from V and 2 bases from J, with 20 bases between. CDR1 and CDR2 from the germline V gene are SGDLS and YYNGEE. This CDR3 has 17 amino acids. The CDR3 loop reads CASSDSPGTGEQETQYF. CDR3 nucleotides: TGTGCCAGCAGCGACTCCCCTGGAACAGGCGAACAAGAGACCCAGTACTTC.

In its sample, this clonotype was seen a few times. V usage is TRBV20-1 and J usage is TRBJ1-5; D call uncertain. Trimming pared 1 base from V and 1 base from J, leaving 8 bases between. Germline assignment: CDR1 DFQATT and CDR2 SNEGSKA (reference sequence). There are 14 residues in the CDR3. CDR3 DNA sequence: TGCAGTGCTAGAGCCGGGGTGAGCAATCAGCCCCAGCATTTT. Encoded protein: CSARAGVSNQPQHF.

J is TRBJ1-3 and V is TRBV12-3 or TRBV12-4; no clear D. This CDR3 comprises 14 residues. V lost 3 bases and J 0 bases, leaving 6 bases between the germline ends. The CDR3 coding sequence is TGTGCCAGCAGTTTTATGAGCTCTGGAAACACCATATATTTT. This encodes CASSFMSSGNTIYF.

This clonotype was found many times. The CDR3: CASSGGGAYEQYF. The DNA for the CDR3 is TGTGCCAGCAGTGGAGGGGGCGCCTACGAGCAGTACTTC. V gene TRBV25-1 combines with J gene TRBJ2-7; 7 bases match TRBD1. Germline CDR1 MGHDK, CDR2 SYGVNS. This CDR3 comprises 13 residues. The junction had 2 bases not matched to a gene; V was cut back by 4 bases and J by 2 bases.

The chain combines TRBV11-2 with TRBJ1-1; no clear D. V gave up 4 bases and J gave up 7 bases, with 13 bases separating them. Per germline, CDR1 SGHAT and CDR2 FQNNGV. The CDR3 has 13 amino acids. The CDR3 protein is CASSWGDWGEAFF. For the CDR3, the DNA is TGTGCCAGCAGCTGGGGTGATTGGGGTGAAGCTTTCTTT.

There are a few counts of this clonotype. V is TRBV25-1 and J is TRBJ1-5, with D possibly TRBD1 on 5 matching bases. The CDR3 has 13 residues. CDR1 is MGHDK, CDR2 SYGVNS, per germline. The germline V and J ends were trimmed by 6 bases and 5 bases, with 11 bases remaining between them. Here the CDR3 reads CASSQSGDQPQHF. The CDR3 DNA is TGTGCCAGCAGCCAATCGGGGGATCAGCCCCAGCATTTT.

Only a few counts were recorded for this clonotype. The V call is TRBV20-1, the J call TRBJ1-1, with D tentatively TRBD1 (5 bases). Trimming left V 5 bases short and J 4 bases short, with 11 bases between. The CDR3 contains 12 residues. The germline CDR1 and CDR2 sequences are DFQATT and SNEGSKA (reference sequence). CDR3 loop: CSASDQGTEAFF. For the CDR3, the DNA is TGCAGTGCTTCTGACCAGGGCACTGAAGCTTTCTTT.

This clonotype was found a few times. The chain is built from TRBV2 and TRBJ2-7, with 7 bases fitting TRBD2. Germline V gene lookup returns CDR1 SNHLY and CDR2 FYNNEI. J gave up 4 bases and V 7 bases, and 7 bases lay outside the gene matches. CDR3 length: 13 amino acids. The CDR3 DNA follows: TGTGCCAGCATGACCCGCGGGGGTTACGAGCAGTACTTC. Translation: CASMTRGGYEQYF.